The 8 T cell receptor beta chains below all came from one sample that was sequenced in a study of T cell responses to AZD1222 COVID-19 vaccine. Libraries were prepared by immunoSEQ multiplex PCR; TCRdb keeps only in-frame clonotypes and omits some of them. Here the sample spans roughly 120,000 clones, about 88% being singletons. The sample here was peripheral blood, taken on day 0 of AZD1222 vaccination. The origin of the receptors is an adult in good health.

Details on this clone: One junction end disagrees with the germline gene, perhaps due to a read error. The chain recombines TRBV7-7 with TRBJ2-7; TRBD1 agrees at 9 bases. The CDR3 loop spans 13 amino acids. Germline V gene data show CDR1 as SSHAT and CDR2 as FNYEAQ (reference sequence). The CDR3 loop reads CASSLDRGDEQYF. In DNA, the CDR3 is TGTGCTAGCAGCCTTGACAGGGGGGACGAGCAGTACTTC.

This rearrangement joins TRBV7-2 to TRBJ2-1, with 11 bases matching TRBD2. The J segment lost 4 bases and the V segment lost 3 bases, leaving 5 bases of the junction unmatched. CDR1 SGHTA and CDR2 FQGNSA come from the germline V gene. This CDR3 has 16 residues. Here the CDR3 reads CASSLGSGGAYNEQFF. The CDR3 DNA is TGTGCCAGCAGCTTGGGTAGCGGGGGGGCGTACAATGAGCAGTTCTTC.

CDR3 sequence reads: CASSDGTNQETQYF. In DNA, the CDR3 is TGCGCCAGCAGCGATGGGACAAATCAAGAGACCCAGTACTTC. The chain joins TRBV5-1 to TRBJ2-5; tentative D call: TRBD1 (6 bases). The CDR3 has 14 residues. V dropped 4 bases and J dropped 2 bases, with 12 bases sitting between them. CDR1 and CDR2 from the germline V gene are SGHRS and YFSETQ. Variable domain in full (rest from reference TRBV5-1 and TRBJ2-5): KAGVTQTPRYLIKTRGQQVTLSCSPISGHRSVSWYQQTPGQGLQFLFEYFSETQRNKGNFPGRFSGRQFSNSRSEMNVSTLELGDSALYLCASSDGTNQETQYFGPGTRLLVL.

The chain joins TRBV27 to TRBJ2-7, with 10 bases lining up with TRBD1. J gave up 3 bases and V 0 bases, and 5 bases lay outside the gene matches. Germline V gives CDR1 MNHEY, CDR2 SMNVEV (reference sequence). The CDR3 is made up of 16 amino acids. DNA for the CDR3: TGTGCCAGCAGTTTATCCCCGGACAGGGGGTTCTACGAGCAGTACTTC. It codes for CASSLSPDRGFYEQYF.

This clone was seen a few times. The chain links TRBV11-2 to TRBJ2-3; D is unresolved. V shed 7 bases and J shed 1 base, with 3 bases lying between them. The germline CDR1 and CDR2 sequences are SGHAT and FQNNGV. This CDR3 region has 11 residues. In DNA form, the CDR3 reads TGTGCCAGCACCCGCACAGATACGCAGTATTTT. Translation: CASTRTDTQYF.

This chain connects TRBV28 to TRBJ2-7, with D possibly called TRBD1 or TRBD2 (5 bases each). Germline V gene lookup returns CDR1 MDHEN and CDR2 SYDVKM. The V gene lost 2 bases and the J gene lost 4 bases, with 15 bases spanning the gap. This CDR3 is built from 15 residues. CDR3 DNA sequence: TGTGCCAGCAGTTTAGCCATCGGGGCACCTTACGAGCAGTACTTC. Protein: CASSLAIGAPYEQYF.

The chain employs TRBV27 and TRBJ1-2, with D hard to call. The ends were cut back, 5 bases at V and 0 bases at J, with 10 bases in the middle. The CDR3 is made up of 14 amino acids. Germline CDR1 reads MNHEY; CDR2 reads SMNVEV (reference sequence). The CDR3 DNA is TGTGCCAGCAGTCCCTATACGCCTAACTATGGCTACACCTTC. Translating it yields CASSPYTPNYGYTF.

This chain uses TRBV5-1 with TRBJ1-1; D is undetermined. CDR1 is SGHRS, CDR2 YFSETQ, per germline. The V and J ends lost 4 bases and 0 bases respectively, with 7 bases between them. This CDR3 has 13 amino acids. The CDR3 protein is CASSPVMNTEAFF. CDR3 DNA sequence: TGCGCCAGCAGCCCCGTCATGAACACTGAAGCTTTCTTT.